These T cell receptor beta chains were read from a single sample in a study of early T cells in non-severe SARS-CoV-2 infection. TCRdb processed the 5' RACE reads anew with MiXCR; each CDR3 protein has one entry. The sample shows tens of thousands of distinct CDR3 sequences, approximately 15% of them seen only once. Material: whole blood, obtained at baseline. These receptors originate from an adult who was a healthcare worker with PCR-confirmed SARS-CoV-2 infection or an uninfected control (not recorded which). Each CDR3 is given with its conserved first and last residue. The D gene is left open where the match is weak. Where a row states a size, it is once, few, many or the class of an expanded clone; other rows omit it.

size	D	V	J	DNA	CDR3
few	.	TRBV20-1	TRBJ2-1	TGCAGTGCCCCAAACAGGGAGAGCTCCTACAATGAGCAGTTCTTC	CSAPNRESSYNEQFF
few	.	TRBV6-2/TRBV6-3	TRBJ2-1	TGTGCCAGCAGTCCCGGGGACTACAATGAGCAGTTCTTC	CASSPGDYNEQFF
many	.	TRBV6-2/TRBV6-3	TRBJ1-1	TGTGCCAGCCTCCCTCGGAACACTGAAGCTTTCTTT	CASLPRNTEAFF
.	TRBD2	TRBV6-6	TRBJ2-7	TGTGCCAGCAGTCCGGGAGGGATAGCGGAGCAGGGCGAGCAGTACTTC	CASSPGGIAEQGEQYF
.	.	TRBV18	TRBJ2-1	TGTGCCAGCTCACCCGGTGCTGAGAACAATGAGCAGTTCTTC	CASSPGAENNEQFF
few	TRBD1	TRBV6-2/TRBV6-3	TRBJ2-5	TGTGCCAGCAGTTACTCACTACCCTGGACAGGGGGAGACCAAGAGACCCAGTACTTC	CASSYSLPWTGGDQETQYF
many	.	TRBV12-3/TRBV12-4	TRBJ2-1	TGTGCCAGCAGTTTAGTAGATAGCTCCTACAATGAGCAGTTCTTC	CASSLVDSSYNEQFF
many	.	TRBV28	TRBJ2-5	TGTGCCAGCAGTTTGGCTAGCGACCAAGAGACCCAGTACTTC	CASSLASDQETQYF
many	.	TRBV7-9	TRBJ2-1	TGTGCCAGCAGCACACCGCCCGGGACTTTCGTCGACAATGAGCAGTTCTTC	CASSTPPGTFVDNEQFF
.	.	TRBV9	TRBJ2-7	TGTGCCAGCAGCGTAGCAGCGTCGTCCTACGAGCAGTACTTC	CASSVAASSYEQYF
.	TRBD2	TRBV20-1	TRBJ2-3	TGCAGCTACCGCGGGAGGGCCAATACGCAGTATTTT	CSYRGRANTQYF
many	.	TRBV12-3/TRBV12-4	TRBJ1-5	TGTGCCAGCAGTTCACTAAGCAATCAGCCCCAGCATTTT	CASSSLSNQPQHF
few	.	TRBV7-7	TRBJ2-5	TGTGCCAGCAGCTTAGGTACCGGCCAAGAGACCCAGTACTTC	CASSLGTGQETQYF
few	.	TRBV3-1	TRBJ2-7	TGTGCCAGCAGCCGGTCCGGCAACGAGCAGTACTTC	CASSRSGNEQYF
.	.	TRBV28	TRBJ2-7	TGTGCCAGCAGCAAAGACGCGTCCGAGCAGTACTTC	CASSKDASEQYF
.	.	TRBV24-1	TRBJ2-2	TGTGCCACCAGTGACTCGGGACACGAGAACACCGGGGAGCTGTTTTTT	CATSDSGHENTGELFF
.	.	TRBV28	TRBJ2-1	TGTGCCAGCAGTTTATACCCTAGGATTCGTGAGCAGTTCTTC	CASSLYPRIREQFF
.	TRBD1	TRBV7-2	TRBJ2-7	TGTGCCAGCACCGAAATGGGGACAGTAACCTACGAGCAGTACTTC	CASTEMGTVTYEQYF
.	TRBD1	TRBV4-2	TRBJ2-7	TGTGCCAGCAGCCAAGAGAGGACAGGGGCCTACGAGCAGTACTTC	CASSQERTGAYEQYF
medium-sized	.	TRBV7-8	TRBJ2-1	TGTGCCAGCAGCTCGGGATACAATGAGCAGTTCTTC	CASSSGYNEQFF
.	.	TRBV7-2	TRBJ1-2	TGTGCCAGCAGCTCCGCTCTGGAAACTGGCTACACCTTC	CASSSALETGYTF
few	TRBD2	TRBV12-3/TRBV12-4	TRBJ2-7	TGTGCCAGCACCCTCGGGCGGGAGGGGAACGAGCAGTACTTC	CASTLGREGNEQYF
few	.	TRBV28	TRBJ2-1	TGTGCCAGCCAGCGTCTGGGAGAGCAGTTCTTC	CASQRLGEQFF
.	TRBD2	TRBV3-1	TRBJ2-2	TGTGCCAGCAGCCAAGGTTGGTTAGCGGGAGGCGGGGAGCTGTTTTTT	CASSQGWLAGGGELFF
many	.	TRBV20-1	TRBJ2-7	TGCAGTAGTCGCGGCCGGGTAGGCCCACCCTACGAGCAGTACTTC	CSSRGRVGPPYEQYF
.	TRBD1	TRBV7-9	TRBJ1-2	TGTGCCAGCAGCCCCATAGGGGGCCAGAACTATGGCTACACCTTC	CASSPIGGQNYGYTF
few	TRBD1	TRBV12-3/TRBV12-4	TRBJ1-2	TGTGCCAGCAGATCTGGGGACAGGTTTCATGGCTACACCTTC	CASRSGDRFHGYTF
.	.	TRBV6-1	TRBJ1-4	TGTGCCAGCGCCACGGGGCCCGGTAGTGAAAAACTGTTTTTT	CASATGPGSEKLFF
medium-sized	.	TRBV28	TRBJ2-2	TGTGCCAGCAGTTTAAGGGGGGAGCTGTTTTTT	CASSLRGELFF